This T cell receptor (beta chain) is from a study of T cell clonality in common variable immunodeficiency. Profiling relied on immunoSEQ multiplex PCR, and the TCRdb table lists in-frame clones only, not all of them. This sample comprises approximately 57,000 clones, none seen once only. Most patients and controls had Caucasian heritage. The germline gives CDR1 SQVTM, CDR2 ANQGSEA. Trimming cost V 1 base and J 4 bases, with 20 bases left between them. The CDR3 is 16 residues long. This clone was recorded many times. Its antigen is not identified. The CDR3 end is not reached by the read, which stops 3 residues before it; the germline J gene fills it in. General study findings and limits: Shared TCRbeta clones were fewer between CVID subjects than controls. CVID subjects had higher TCRbeta clonality than healthy controls, most marked in about a third. CVID patient heterogeneity limited repertoire-clinical complication correlations.

V usage is TRBV29-1 and J usage is TRBJ2-7; tentative D call: TRBD1 (7 bases). Sequenced: peripheral blood mononuclear cells. This TCR was recovered from a person aged 18 to 75 in good health. CDR3 amino acids: CSVEALEQGTHYEQYF. CDR3 DNA, as far as it was read: TGCAGCGTTGAAGCTTTAGAACAGGGGACTCATTACGAG.